These 21 T cell receptor beta chains were all obtained from the same sample, sequenced in a study of T-cell memory formation after mild COVID-19. TCRdb reanalysed the 5' RACE reads using MiXCR and keeps one entry per CDR3 protein. The sample has around 390,000 distinct CDR3 sequences; about 16% are singletons. The sequenced sample consisted of PBMCs or a T cell subset sorted from them (not recorded which). These receptors originate from a man younger than 35 who had mild COVID-19 (a few samples of this study predate the infection). Cell type and time point are not known.

This chain joins TRBV4-1 and TRBJ1-3; the match to TRBD1 covers 8 bases. This CDR3 is built from 18 residues. Trimming removed 2 bases from V and 0 bases from J; junction bases left unmatched: 9. Germline V gene lookup returns CDR1 MGHRA and CDR2 YSYEKL. CDR3 DNA sequence: TGCGCCAGCAGCCAATCGACGGGACAGGTATTCTCTGGAAACACCATATATTTT. It encodes CASSQSTGQVFSGNTIYF.

This clonotype showed up many times. Here the CDR3 DNA reads TGCGCCAGCAGCCAAGAGGGGTACGACGGAGAAAAAGAGCAGTACTTC. This gives the protein CASSQEGYDGEKEQYF. This rearrangement joins TRBV4-1 to TRBJ2-7; D gene unclear. The CDR3 sequence is 16 residues long. V lost 0 bases and J lost 7, with 19 bases in between. Germline CDR1 MGHRA, CDR2 YSYEKL.

The V call is TRBV29-1, the J call TRBJ2-2; a possible D gene is TRBD1 (6 bases). V was pared by 4 bases and J by 1 base, with 7 bases between. This CDR3 contains 13 residues. The germline gives CDR1 SQVTM, CDR2 ANQGSEA. CDR3 protein: CSVGTENTGELFF. CDR3 in DNA: TGCAGCGTTGGGACAGAGAACACCGGGGAGCTGTTTTTT.

The gene calls are TRBV18 and TRBJ2-7; 9 bases are a match to TRBD1. The CDR3 length is 14 residues. The germline V gene encodes CDR1 KGHSH and CDR2 LQKENI. V gave up 4 bases and J gave up 5 bases; unmatched junction bases: 6. The CDR3 loop reads CASSLNRGQDEQYV. CDR3 DNA sequence: TGTGCCAGCTCACTAAACAGGGGGCAGGACGAGCAGTACGTC.

There are many counts of this clonotype. The V and J genes are TRBV19 and TRBJ1-1; D might be TRBD1 (5 bases). The CDR3 contains 13 residues. Trimming shortened V by 4 bases and J by 0 bases, and 6 bases separated the two germline ends. CDR1 and CDR2 (germline): LNHDA, SQIVND (reference sequence). The chain's CDR3 is CASSTQVNTEAFF. The CDR3 bases are TGTGCCAGTAGTACACAGGTGAACACTGAAGCTTTCTTT.

The chain uses TRBV4-1 and TRBJ1-1; D is perhaps TRBD1 (5 bases). This CDR3 contains 15 residues. Germline values: CDR1 MGHRA, CDR2 YSYEKL. Trimming stripped 1 base from V and 4 bases from J, with 13 bases between. CDR3 DNA: TGCGCCAGCAGCCAAGGTGAAGGGGTCGTCACTGAAGCTTTCTTT. This translates into CASSQGEGVVTEAFF.

In DNA, the CDR3 is TGTGCCAGCAGCTTAGGAGGGCGGTACAATGAGCAGTTCTTC. This sequence encodes CASSLGGRYNEQFF. This rearrangement joins TRBV7-3 to TRBJ2-1; D is possibly TRBD2 (6 bases). V dropped 2 bases and J dropped 4 bases, with 9 bases sitting between them. The CDR3 contains 14 residues. In germline, CDR1 is SGHTA, CDR2 FQGTGA.

The chain uses TRBV24-1 and TRBJ2-7; no definite D call. Germline values: CDR1 KGHDR, CDR2 SFDVKD. The CDR3 has 14 amino acids. V lost 0 bases and J lost 0, with 5 bases in between. CDR3 amino acids: CATSDLDISYEQYF. The CDR3 nucleotides are TGTGCCACCAGTGATTTGGACATCTCCTACGAGCAGTACTTC.

This clonotype was counted only a few times. The chain carries TRBV4-1 and TRBJ1-4, with 11 bases lining up with TRBD1. Germline V gene lookup returns CDR1 MGHRA and CDR2 YSYEKL. The CDR3 contains 14 residues. Unmatched junction bases numbered 4, after V lost 5 bases and J lost 8 bases. In nucleotides, the CDR3 is TGCGCCAGCAGCTGGGACAGGGGGACCGAAAAACTGTTTTTT. Protein product: CASSWDRGTEKLFF.

The chain couples TRBV20-1 to TRBJ2-5; 8 bases are shared with TRBD2. Germline loops: CDR1 DFQATT, CDR2 SNEGSKA (reference sequence). V lost 1 base, J lost 6 bases, and 10 bases stayed unmatched. The CDR3 totals 15 residues. This chain's CDR3 is CSARVGSGDGKTQYF. For the CDR3, the DNA is TGCAGTGCTAGAGTTGGTAGCGGGGACGGAAAGACCCAGTACTTC.

This clonotype was observed a handful of times. The rearrangement joins TRBV29-1 to TRBJ2-1; D not certain. The V gene lost 4 bases and the J gene lost 3 bases, with 13 bases spanning the gap. The CDR3 runs 14 residues. Germline-derived CDR1 and CDR2 are SQVTM and ANQGSEA. The CDR3 reads CSVGTHPLYNEQFF. CDR3 nucleotide sequence: TGCAGCGTTGGGACCCACCCCCTCTACAATGAGCAGTTCTTC.

This clonotype was found a few times. The CDR3 loop reads CASSPLDRGLRGYTF. CDR3 in DNA: TGTGCCAGCAGCCCGTTAGACAGGGGGCTTCGGGGCTACACCTTC. The chain has TRBV28 and TRBJ1-2, with 10 positions matching TRBD1. Germline CDR1 is MDHEN and CDR2 is SYDVKM. The CDR3 length is 15 residues. The ends lost 6 bases at V and 8 bases at J; junction bases unmatched: 12.

This clonotype came up many times. This chain joins TRBV5-4 and TRBJ2-6; possibly TRBD1 for D (7 bases). Trimming stripped 1 base from V and 0 bases from J, with 17 bases between. The V gene's germline CDR1 is SGHNT and CDR2 YYREEE (reference sequence). The CDR3 loop spans 19 amino acids. Here the CDR3 reads CASSLRTGDRFSGANVLTF. The CDR3 region has the DNA TGTGCCAGCAGCTTGAGAACGGGGGACAGATTCTCTGGGGCCAACGTCCTGACTTTC.

In the case of this clonotype: One end of the junction fails to match germline, which may point to a read error. The chain joins TRBV7-7 to TRBJ1-1; D is uncertain. Germline lookup yields CDR1 SSHAT and CDR2 FNYEAQ (reference sequence). CDR3 size: 13 residues. The CDR3 region is CASSPTAGSEAFF. CDR3 coding DNA: TGTGCTAGCAGCCCAACCGCGGGGTCTGAAGCTTTCTTT. The whole variable domain, remainder taken from reference TRBV7-7 and TRBJ1-1, is GAGVSQSPRYKVTKRGQDVTLRCDPISSHATLYWYQQALGQGPEFLTYFNYEAQPDKSGLPSDRFSAERPEGSISTLTIQRTEQRDSAMYRCASSPTAGSEAFFGQGTRLTVV.

This clonotype was observed a handful of times. The chain joins TRBV20-1 to TRBJ2-2; TRBD2 agrees at 9 bases. The germline V gene encodes CDR1 DFQATT and CDR2 SNEGSKA (reference sequence). This CDR3 region has 17 residues. The V gene end was trimmed by 2 bases and the J gene end by 4 bases; junction bases not matched to a gene: 11. CDR3 coding DNA: TGCAGTGCTAGAAGTCCCCGGCTAGCGGGGCTCACCGGGGAGCTGTTTTTT. Protein: CSARSPRLAGLTGELFF.

This clonotype was counted a few times. The chain has TRBV7-9 and TRBJ1-4; D gene uncertain. CDR3 length: 16 residues. V gave up 4 bases and J gave up 0 bases, with 12 bases separating them. Germline V CDR1 and CDR2: SEHNR, FQNEAQ (reference sequence). This CDR3 is CASSYQQSATNEKLFF. The CDR3 DNA reads as TGTGCCAGCAGCTATCAGCAGTCAGCAACTAATGAAAAACTGTTTTTT.

This clonotype has just a few counts. The gene calls are TRBV10-1 and TRBJ2-7, with D perhaps TRBD1 (6 bases). There are 15 residues in the CDR3. In germline, CDR1 is WNHNN, CDR2 SYGVQD (reference sequence). V lost 6 bases, J lost 0 bases, and 15 bases lay in between. The CDR3 coding sequence is TGCGCCAGCAGCCAAGGGGGAGCTAACTCCTACGAGCAGTACTTC. Protein product: CASSQGGANSYEQYF.

The chain has TRBV7-2 and TRBJ2-1; 7 bases agree with TRBD1. The V gene's germline CDR1 is SGHTA and CDR2 FQGNSA. Trimming cost V 8 bases and J 0 bases; bases outside gene matches: 7. The CDR3 is 15 residues long. The CDR3 sequence is CASQGRGSSYNEQFF. Written as DNA, the CDR3 is TGTGCCAGCCAAGGCAGGGGGAGCTCCTACAATGAGCAGTTCTTC.

The V and J genes are TRBV5-5 and TRBJ2-5; D is unclear. The CDR3 runs 15 residues. In germline, CDR1 is SGHKS, CDR2 YYEKEE (reference sequence). Trimming took 0 bases from V and 3 from J, leaving 12 bases between them. The CDR3, as DNA: TGTGCCAGCAGCTTGGGGTTTGGGTGGAAAGAGACCCAGTACTTC. This codes for CASSLGFGWKETQYF. Complete variable domain (other parts from reference TRBV5-5 and TRBJ2-5): DAGVTQSPTHLIKTRGQQVTLRCSPISGHKSVSWYQQVLGQGPQFIFQYYEKEERGRGNFPDRFSARQFPNYSSELNVNALLLGDSALYLCASSLGFGWKETQYFGPGTRLLVL.

The chain combines TRBV7-9 with TRBJ1-5; 8 nucleotides agree with TRBD1. With 3 bases clipped from V and 3 bases from J, the junction kept 4 bases outside the gene matches. This CDR3 region has 15 residues. The germline V gene encodes CDR1 SEHNR and CDR2 FQNEAQ (reference sequence). This chain's CDR3 is CASSFETGVNQPQHF. The CDR3 DNA sequence: TGTGCCAGCAGCTTCGAGACAGGGGTCAATCAGCCCCAGCATTTT.

The sample holds a few counts of this clonotype. V usage is TRBV7-2 and J usage is TRBJ1-6; TRBD1 matches 7 bases. The germline V gene encodes CDR1 SGHTA and CDR2 FQGNSA. The junction had 8 bases not matched to a gene; V was cut back by 4 bases and J by 14 bases. CDR3 length: 13 residues. The CDR3 region has the DNA TGTGCCAGCAGCTCCGAAGGACAGGCCACCCTCCACTTT. Translating it yields CASSSEGQATLHF.